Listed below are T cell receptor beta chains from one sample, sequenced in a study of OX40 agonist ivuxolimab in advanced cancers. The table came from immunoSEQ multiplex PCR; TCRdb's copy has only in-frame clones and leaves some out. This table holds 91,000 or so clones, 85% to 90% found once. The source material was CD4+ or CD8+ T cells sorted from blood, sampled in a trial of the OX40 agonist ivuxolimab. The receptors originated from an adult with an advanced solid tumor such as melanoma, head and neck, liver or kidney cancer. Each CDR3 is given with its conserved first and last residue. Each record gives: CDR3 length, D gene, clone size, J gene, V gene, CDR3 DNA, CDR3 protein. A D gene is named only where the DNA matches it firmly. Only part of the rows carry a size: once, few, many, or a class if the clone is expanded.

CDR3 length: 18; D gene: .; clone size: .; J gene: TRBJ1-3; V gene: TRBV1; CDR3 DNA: TGCACCAGCAGCCAAGAACAGGCATTAGAGGTATCTGGAAACACCATATATTTT; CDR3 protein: CTSSQEQALEVSGNTIYF
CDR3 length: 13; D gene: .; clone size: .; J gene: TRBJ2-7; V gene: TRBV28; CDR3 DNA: TGTGCCAGCAGTGGCCAACAGCCCTACGAGCAGTACTTC; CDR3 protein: CASSGQQPYEQYF
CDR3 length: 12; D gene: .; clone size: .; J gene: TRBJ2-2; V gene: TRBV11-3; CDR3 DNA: TGTGCCAGCGGGAGGGGGACCGGGGAGCTGTTTTTT; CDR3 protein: CASGRGTGELFF
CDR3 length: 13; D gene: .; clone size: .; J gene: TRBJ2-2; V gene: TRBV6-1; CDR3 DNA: TGTGCCAGCATCGAATGGGGGAACGGGGAGCTGTTTTTT; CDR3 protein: CASIEWGNGELFF
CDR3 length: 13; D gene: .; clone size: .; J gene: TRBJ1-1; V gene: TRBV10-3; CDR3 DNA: TGTGCCATCAGTGAGAAGGGGAACACTGAAGCTTTCTTT; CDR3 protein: CAISEKGNTEAFF
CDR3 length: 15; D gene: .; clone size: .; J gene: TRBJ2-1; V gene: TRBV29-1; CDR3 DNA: TGCAGCGTTGAGAAAGGGGATGGTTCCTACAATGAGCAGTTCTTC; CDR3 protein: CSVEKGDGSYNEQFF
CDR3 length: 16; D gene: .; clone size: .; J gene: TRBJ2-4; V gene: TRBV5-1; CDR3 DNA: TGCGCCAGCAGCTTCATTGGGTCGGGGCGCGGGGACATTCAGTACTTC; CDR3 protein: CASSFIGSGRGDIQYF
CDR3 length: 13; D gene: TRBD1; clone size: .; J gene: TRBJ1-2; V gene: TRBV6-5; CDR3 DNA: TGTGCCAGCACTCGGACAGGGAGTTATGGCTACACCTTC; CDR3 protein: CASTRTGSYGYTF
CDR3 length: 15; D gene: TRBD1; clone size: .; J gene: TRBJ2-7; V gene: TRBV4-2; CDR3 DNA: TGTGCCAGCAGCTCCTCAGGGGGATTCCCCTACGAGCAGTACTTC; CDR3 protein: CASSSSGGFPYEQYF
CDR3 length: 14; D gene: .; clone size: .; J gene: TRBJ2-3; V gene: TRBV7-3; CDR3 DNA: TGTGCCAGCAGCTCGGGACACGTAGTCGATACGCAGTATTTT; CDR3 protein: CASSSGHVVDTQYF
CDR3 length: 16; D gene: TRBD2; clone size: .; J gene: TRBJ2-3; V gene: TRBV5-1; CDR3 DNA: TGCGCCAGCAGACAGGGACTAGCAGGCGGGACAGATACGCAGTATTTT; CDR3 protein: CASRQGLAGGTDTQYF
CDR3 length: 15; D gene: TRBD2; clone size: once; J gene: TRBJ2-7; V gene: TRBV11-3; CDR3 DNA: TGTGCCAGCAGCCTACCCGGGACTAGTGCCTACGAGCAGTACTTC; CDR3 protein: CASSLPGTSAYEQYF
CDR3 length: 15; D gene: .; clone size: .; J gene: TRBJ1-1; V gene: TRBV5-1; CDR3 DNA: TGCGCCAGCAGCCAACCAGAGACGGGTAGAACTGAAGCTTTCTTT; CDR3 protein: CASSQPETGRTEAFF
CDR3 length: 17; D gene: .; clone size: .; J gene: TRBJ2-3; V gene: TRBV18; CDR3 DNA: TGTGCCAGCTCACCGCAACAGGAGACCTTACGCACAGATACGCAGTATTTT; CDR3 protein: CASSPQQETLRTDTQYF
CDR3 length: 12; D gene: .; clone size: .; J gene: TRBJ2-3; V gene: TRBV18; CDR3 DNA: TGTGCCAGCTCAGACCTTTTGGATACGCAGTATTTT; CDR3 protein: CASSDLLDTQYF
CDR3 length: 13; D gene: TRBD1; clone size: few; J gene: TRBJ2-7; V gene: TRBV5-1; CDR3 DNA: TGCGCCAGCTCGGGACAGGGGGAATACGAGCAGTACTTC; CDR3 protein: CASSGQGEYEQYF
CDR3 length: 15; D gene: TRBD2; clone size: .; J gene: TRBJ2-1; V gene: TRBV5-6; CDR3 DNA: TGTGCCAGCAGCTCCGGGACTAGCGGATACAATGAGCAGTTCTTC; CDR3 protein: CASSSGTSGYNEQFF
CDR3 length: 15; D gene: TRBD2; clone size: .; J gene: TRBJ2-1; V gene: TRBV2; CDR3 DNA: TGTGCCAGCAGTGAAAGTCTAGCGGGAATTGGTGAGCAGTTCTTC; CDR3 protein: CASSESLAGIGEQFF
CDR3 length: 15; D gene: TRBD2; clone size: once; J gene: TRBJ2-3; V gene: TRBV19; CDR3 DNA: TGTGCCAGTATAGGTAGCGGGAGGGACGGAGATACGCAGTATTTT; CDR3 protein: CASIGSGRDGDTQYF
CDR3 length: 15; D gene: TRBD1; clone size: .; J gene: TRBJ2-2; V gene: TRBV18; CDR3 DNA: TGTGCCAGCTCACGAGGACAGGGCTGGACCGGGGAGCTGTTTTTT; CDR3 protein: CASSRGQGWTGELFF
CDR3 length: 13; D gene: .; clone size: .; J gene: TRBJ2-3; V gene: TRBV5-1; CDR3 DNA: TGCGCCAGCAGCTTGCCGGGGACAGATACGCAGTATTTT; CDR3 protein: CASSLPGTDTQYF
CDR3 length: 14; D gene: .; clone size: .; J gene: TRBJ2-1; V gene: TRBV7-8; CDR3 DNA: TGTGCCAGCAGCATTGAAGGCCGGGACTCTAAGCAGTTCTTC; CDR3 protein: CASSIEGRDSKQFF
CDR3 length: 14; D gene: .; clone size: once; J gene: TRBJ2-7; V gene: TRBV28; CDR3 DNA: TGTGCCAGCAGTCTAATCGGGACAATCAACGAGCAGTACTTC; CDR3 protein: CASSLIGTINEQYF
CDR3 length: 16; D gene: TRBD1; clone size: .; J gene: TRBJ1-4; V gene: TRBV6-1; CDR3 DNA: TGTGCCAGCAGTGACACCAGGGGGTTCGAAGGTGAAAAACTGTTTTTT; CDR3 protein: CASSDTRGFEGEKLFF
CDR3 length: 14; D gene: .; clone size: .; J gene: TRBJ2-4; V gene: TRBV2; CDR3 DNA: TGTGCCAGCAGTGATCCCCTCCCCAAAAACATTCAGTACTTC; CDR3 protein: CASSDPLPKNIQYF
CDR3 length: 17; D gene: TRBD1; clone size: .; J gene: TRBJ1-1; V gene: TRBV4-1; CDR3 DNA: TGCGCCAGCAGAGATCCCCGGGACAGGGGGCTAGACACTGAAGCTTTCTTT; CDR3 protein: CASRDPRDRGLDTEAFF
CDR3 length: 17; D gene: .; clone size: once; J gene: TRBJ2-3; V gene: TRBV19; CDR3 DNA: TGTGCCAGTAGTACCTTCACCGGGAATCCAAGCACAGATACGCAGTATTTT; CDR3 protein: CASSTFTGNPSTDTQYF
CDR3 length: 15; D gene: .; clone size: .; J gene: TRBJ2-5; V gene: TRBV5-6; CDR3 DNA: TGTGCCAGCAGCACAAAATTGGGACCAAAAGAGACCCAGTACTTC; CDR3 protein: CASSTKLGPKETQYF
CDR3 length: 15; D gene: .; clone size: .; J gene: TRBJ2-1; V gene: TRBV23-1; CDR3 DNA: TGCGCCAGCAGTCAAAGTGACTGTGGGGTCGGGGAGCAGTTCTTC; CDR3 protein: CASSQSDCGVGEQFF
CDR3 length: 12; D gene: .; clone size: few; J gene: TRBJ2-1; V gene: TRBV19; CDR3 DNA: TGTGCCAGTAGTATTCACTACAATGAGCAGTTCTTC; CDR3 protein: CASSIHYNEQFF
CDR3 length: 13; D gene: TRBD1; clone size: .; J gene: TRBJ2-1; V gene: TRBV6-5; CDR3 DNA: TGTGCCAGCAGTCCTTCAGGGGGCAATGAGCAGTTCTTC; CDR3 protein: CASSPSGGNEQFF
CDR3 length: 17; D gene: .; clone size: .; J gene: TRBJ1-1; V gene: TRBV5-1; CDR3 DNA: TGCGCCAGCAGCTTGGGATCGACAGCCAGATTGAACACTGAAGCTTTCTTT; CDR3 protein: CASSLGSTARLNTEAFF
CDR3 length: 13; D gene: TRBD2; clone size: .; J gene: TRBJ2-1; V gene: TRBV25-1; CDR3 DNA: TGTGCCAGCAGTGAATTCCGACGGGAGGGTCAGTTCTTC; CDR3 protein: CASSEFRREGQFF
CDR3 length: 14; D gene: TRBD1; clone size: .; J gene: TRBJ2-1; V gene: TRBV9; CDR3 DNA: TGTGCCAGCAGCCCGGGACAGGGGAGGGGTGAGCAGTTCTTC; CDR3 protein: CASSPGQGRGEQFF
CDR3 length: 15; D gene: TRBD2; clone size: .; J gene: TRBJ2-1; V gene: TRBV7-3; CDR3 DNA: TGTGCCAGCAGGGCTAGCGGGGAGGAAACGAATGAGCAGTTCTTC; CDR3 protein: CASRASGEETNEQFF
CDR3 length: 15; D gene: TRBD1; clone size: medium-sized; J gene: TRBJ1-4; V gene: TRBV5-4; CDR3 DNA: TGTGCCAGCAGCAGCAACAGGGGTATTGATGAAAAACTGTTTTTT; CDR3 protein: CASSSNRGIDEKLFF
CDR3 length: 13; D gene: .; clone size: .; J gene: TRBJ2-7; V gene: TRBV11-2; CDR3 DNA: TGTGCCAGCAGCTTAGGTTTGGGGGGAGAGCAGTACTTC; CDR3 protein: CASSLGLGGEQYF
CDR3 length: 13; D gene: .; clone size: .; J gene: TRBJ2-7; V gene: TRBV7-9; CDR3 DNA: TGTGCCAGCAGCCCCAGAGGTTATTACGAGCAGTACTTC; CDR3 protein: CASSPRGYYEQYF
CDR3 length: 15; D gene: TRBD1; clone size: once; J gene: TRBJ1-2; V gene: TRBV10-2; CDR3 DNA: TGCGCCAGCAGTGACAGCCAGCTGACAGGGGATGGCTACACCTTC; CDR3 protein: CASSDSQLTGDGYTF
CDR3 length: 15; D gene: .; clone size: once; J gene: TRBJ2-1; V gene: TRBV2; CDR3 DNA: TGTGCCAGCAGCCGCATGGGTATCTCCTACAATGAGCAGTTCTTC; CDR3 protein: CASSRMGISYNEQFF